The entry below describes one TCR beta chain. The CDR3 covers 18 residues. V was pared by 0 bases and J by 4 bases, with 21 bases between. The V gene's germline CDR1 is LNHDA and CDR2 SQIVND (reference sequence). These data belong to a study of blood T cell repertoires in COVID-19. About the study: There were acute and convalescent COVID-19 samples, and they came from the United States, Italy and Spain.

In the authors' methods: Amplification from reference gene primers served as the basis for estimated nucleated cell counts. TCRdb keeps only in-frame clones here, not all; method: immunoSEQ multiplex PCR. From that table come the V and J calls and clone size; the DNA was used to work out D and trimming. Among some 150,000 clones listed, 87% were seen once. Sequenced material: peripheral blood. This clonotype originated in a man aged 50-59 years who had recovered from COVID-19. V usage is TRBV19 and J usage is TRBJ2-5, with D perhaps matching TRBD2 (5 bases). CDR3 sequence reads: CASSIDTFTTGGLETQYF. The DNA for the CDR3 is TGTGCCAGTAGTATAGACACCTTCACCACTGGCGGACTAGAGACCCAGTACTTC.